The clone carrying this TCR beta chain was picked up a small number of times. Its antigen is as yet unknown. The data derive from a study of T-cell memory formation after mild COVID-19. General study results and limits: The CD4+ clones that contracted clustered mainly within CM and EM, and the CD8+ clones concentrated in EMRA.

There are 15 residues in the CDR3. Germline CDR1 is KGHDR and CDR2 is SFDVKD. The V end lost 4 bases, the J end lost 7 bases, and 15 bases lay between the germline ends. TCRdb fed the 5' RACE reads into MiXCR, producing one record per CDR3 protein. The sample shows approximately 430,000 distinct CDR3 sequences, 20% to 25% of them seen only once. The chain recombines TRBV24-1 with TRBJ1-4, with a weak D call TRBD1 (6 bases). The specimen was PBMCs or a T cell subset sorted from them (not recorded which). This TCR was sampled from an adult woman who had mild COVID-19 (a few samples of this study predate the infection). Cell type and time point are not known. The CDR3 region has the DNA TGTGCCACCAGTGAGTCCACAGGGCGTGGTGAAAAACTGTTTTTT. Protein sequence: CATSESTGRGEKLFF.